This TCR beta chain came from a study of T-cell memory formation after mild COVID-19. MiXCR, run by TCRdb on the 5' RACE reads, gives a single entry per CDR3 protein. The sample lists tens of thousands of distinct CDR3 sequences, roughly 17% occurring once. The CDR3 is made up of 15 amino acids. Germline V gives CDR1 SEHNR, CDR2 FQNEAQ (reference sequence). The trim removed 5 bases at V and 0 bases at J, leaving 4 bases unmatched. Source material: PBMCs or a T cell subset sorted from them (not recorded which). The TCR comes from an adult woman who had mild COVID-19 (a few samples of this study predate the infection). Cell type and time point are not known. The chain recombines TRBV7-9 with TRBJ1-1; 9 bases fit TRBD1. The CDR3 coding sequence is TGTGCCAGCAGCCCAGGACAGGGGATGAACACTGAAGCTTTCTTT. It codes for CASSPGQGMNTEAFF.